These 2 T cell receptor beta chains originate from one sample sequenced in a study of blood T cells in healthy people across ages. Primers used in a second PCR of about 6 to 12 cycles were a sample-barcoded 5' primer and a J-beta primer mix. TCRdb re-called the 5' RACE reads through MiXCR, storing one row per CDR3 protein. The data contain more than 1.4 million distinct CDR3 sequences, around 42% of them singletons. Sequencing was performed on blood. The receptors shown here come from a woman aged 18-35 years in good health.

CDR3 amino acids: CASKAAGAASELFF. CDR3 bases: TGCGCCAGCAAGGCTGCCGGGGCGGCCTCGGAGCTGTTTTTT. The V call is TRBV4-1, the J call TRBJ2-2; the D call may be TRBD1 or TRBD2 (5 bases each). The V end was cut by 7 bases, the J end by 10 bases, with 19 bases between. The CDR3 has 14 residues. Germline V gives CDR1 MGHRA, CDR2 YSYEKL.

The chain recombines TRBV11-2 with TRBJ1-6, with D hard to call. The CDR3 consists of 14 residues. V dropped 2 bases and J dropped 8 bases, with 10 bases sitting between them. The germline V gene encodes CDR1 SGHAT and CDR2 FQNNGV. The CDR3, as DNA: TGTGCCAGCAGCTTATTTGCAGGCTATTCACCCCTCCACTTT. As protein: CASSLFAGYSPLHF.